The next 32 T cell receptor beta chains were all read from a single sample in a study of T cells in women clearing cervical HPV infection (dated by TCRdb to between 2018 and 2020). The protocol used for the library was the immunoSEQ multiplex PCR assay. In its TCRdb copy, this immuneACCESS table keeps in-frame sequences only and misses some clones. Where compared with another copy, unresolved V genes explain less than half of these, and the others have no known cause. The table for this sample lists about 41,000 clones. The top ten clones comprise 7.6% of the sample. Sequenced sample: blood buffy coat. The receptors were gathered from a woman between 18 and 69 years old with a cervical HPV16 infection that either progressed to CIN3+ or cleared (not recorded which).

Comment on this clone: The DNA ends 3 residues before the CDR3 does, and the rest of the CDR3 is filled in from the germline J gene. This rearrangement joins TRBV11-2 to TRBJ1-5, with a tentative D call TRBD1 (5 bases). The CDR3 sequence is 12 residues long. The germline V and J ends were trimmed by 8 bases and 4 bases, with 9 bases remaining between them. CDR1 is SGHAT and CDR2 is FQNNGV in the germline V gene. The CDR3 spells CASGPGNQPQHF. The sequenced CDR3 bases are TGTGCCAGCGGCCCAGGGAATCAGCCC.

About this clone: The read finishes 3 residues shy of the CDR3 end, and the germline J gene is used to complete it. The gene calls are TRBV20-1 and TRBJ2-2, with TRBD2 matching over 10 bases. V trimming: 3 bases; J trimming: 7 bases; junction bases outside the gene matches: 8. CDR1 and CDR2 (germline): DFQATT, SNEGSKA (reference sequence). This CDR3 comprises 15 residues. The CDR3 is CSARQRGGRNGELFF. The part of the CDR3 DNA that was read is TGCAGTGCTAGGCAGCGGGGGGGTCGGAACGGGGAG.

Regarding this clone: The missing CDR3 end, 3 residues past where the read stops, is filled in from the germline J gene. The chain is built from TRBV19 and TRBJ1-5, with 8 bases aligning to TRBD1. This CDR3 has 14 amino acids. In germline, CDR1 is LNHDA, CDR2 SQIVND (reference sequence). With 6 bases clipped from V and 0 bases from J, the junction kept 1 base outside the gene matches. The CDR3 reads CASRDRGSNQPQHF. CDR3 DNA, as far as it was read: TGTGCCAGTAGAGACAGGGGTAGCAATCAGCCC.

To note about this clone: The CDR3 end lies 3 residues beyond the end of the read and is filled in from the germline J gene. The chain uses TRBV24-1 and TRBJ2-5; D might be TRBD1 or TRBD2, each matching 6 bases. Germline V gives CDR1 KGHDR, CDR2 SFDVKD. Trimming took off 2 bases at V and 5 bases at J, with 14 bases between the two ends. The CDR3 runs to 15 residues. CDR3: CATSDSGRGRETQYF. The sequenced CDR3 bases are TGTGCCACCAGTGATTCCGGAAGGGGGAGGGAGACC.

Comment on this clone: Read sequence stops 3 residues before the CDR3 end, and the germline J gene provides the missing end. The chain joins TRBV5-1 to TRBJ2-1, with TRBD2 identical over 10 bases. With 0 bases clipped from V and 6 bases from J, the junction kept 3 bases outside the gene matches. The CDR3 length is 15 residues. Germline values: CDR1 SGHRS, CDR2 YFSETQ. Incomplete CDR3 DNA: TGCGCCAGCAGCTTGGTAGCGGGGGGTCTCAATGAG. Protein: CASSLVAGGLNE. The CDR3 reads in full as CASSLVAGGLNEQFF.

Points on this clone: Read coverage stops 3 residues before the CDR3 terminus; the germline J gene supplies the remainder. The V gene is TRBV2, the J gene TRBJ1-2; no definite D call. Trimming took off 2 bases at V and 4 bases at J, with 5 bases between the two ends. This CDR3 spans 12 amino acids. Germline CDR1 and CDR2: SNHLY and FYNNEI. CDR3 amino acids: CASSEYPYGYTF. The DNA read from the CDR3 is TGTGCCAGCAGTGAATATCCCTATGGC. The full variable domain, rest sourced from reference TRBV2 and TRBJ1-2, is EPEVTQTPSHQVTQMGQEVILRCVPISNHLYFYWYRQILGQKVEFLVSFYNNEISEKSEIFDDQFSVERPDGSNFTLKIRSTKLEDSAMYFCASSEYPYGYTFGSGTRLTVV.

As concerns this clone: The read stops 3 residues short of the end of the CDR3; the missing end is completed from the germline J gene. The chain has TRBV10-3 and TRBJ2-3; a weak D match, TRBD2 (6 bases). V dropped 6 bases and J dropped 1 base, with 14 bases sitting between them. This CDR3 is 15 amino acids long. Germline CDR1 reads ENHRY; CDR2 reads SYGVKD. The DNA read from the CDR3 is TGTGCCATCAGACTAGGATTAGCGGGCACAGATACG. Residues: CAIRLGLAGTDT. The CDR3 as a whole reads CAIRLGLAGTDTQYF.

A word on this clone: From the germline J gene comes the end of the CDR3, since the read stops 3 residues before it. V gene TRBV19 combines with J gene TRBJ1-5; 7 bases fit TRBD1. In germline, CDR1 is LNHDA, CDR2 SQIVND (reference sequence). This CDR3 is 17 amino acids long. V lost 3 bases to trimming and J lost 2 bases; unmatched junction nucleotides: 10. CDR3 bases read: TGTGCCAGTAGTATCCCTTGGCAGGGGGATGGCAATCAGCCC. Encoded protein: CASSIPWQGDGNQP. The whole CDR3 is CASSIPWQGDGNQPQHF.

With regard to this clone: The CDR3 end lies 3 residues beyond the end of the read and is filled in from the germline J gene. The V gene is TRBV28, the J gene TRBJ2-1; weak D call: TRBD1 (6 bases). The V end lost 6 bases, the J end lost 2 bases, and 14 bases lay between the germline ends. Looked up from germline, CDR1 is MDHEN and CDR2 is SYDVKM. CDR3 length equals 15 residues. The chain's CDR3 is CASRSPGTTYNEQFF. The covered CDR3 bases are TGTGCCAGCAGATCACCCGGGACAACCTACAATGAG.

Note on this clone: The CDR3 is cut off 3 residues early in the read; its end comes from the germline J gene. This chain links TRBV6-1 with TRBJ2-2; 9 bases align to TRBD1. The CDR3 is 14 amino acids. Per the germline V gene, CDR1 is MNHNS and CDR2 is SASEGT. With 4 bases clipped from V and 7 bases from J, the junction kept 4 bases outside the gene matches. Incomplete CDR3 DNA: TGTGCCAGCAGTGCGGGACAGGGTAGCGGGGAG. Translating gives CASSAGQGSGE. The whole CDR3 reads CASSAGQGSGELFF.

As for this clone: Coverage ceases 3 residues before the CDR3 finishes, and the germline J gene fills in the end. This chain links TRBV7-3 with TRBJ2-6; TRBD1 is a possible D gene (6 bases). From germline, CDR1 is SGHTA and CDR2 FQGTGA. Trimming cost V 1 base and J 0 bases, with 16 bases left between them. CDR3 length: 19 amino acids. This CDR3 reads CASSLIGQGPNSGANVLTF. CDR3 DNA (partial): TGTGCCAGCAGCTTAATCGGGCAGGGGCCTAACTCTGGGGCCAACGTC.

To note about this clone: The read terminates 3 residues before the CDR3 end, so the remaining end is supplied by the germline J gene. This sequence joins TRBV7-8 and TRBJ1-2; tentative D call: TRBD1 (5 bases). Deletions cut 2 bases from V and 5 bases from J, with 21 bases between. Germline CDR1 reads SGHVS; CDR2 reads FQNEAQ. This CDR3 contains 17 residues. The DNA read from the CDR3 is TGTGCCAGCAGCTTAAGAGTTCCATCAGGCAGGGATTATGGC. Its translation: CASSLRVPSGRDYG. The whole CDR3 is CASSLRVPSGRDYGYTF. The full variable domain, its missing parts supplied by reference TRBV7-8 and TRBJ1-2, is GAGVSQSPRYKVAKRGQDVALRCDPISGHVSLFWYQQALGQGPEFLTYFQNEAQLDKSGLPSDRFFAERPEGSVSTLKIQRTQQEDSAVYLCASSLRVPSGRDYGYTFGSGTRLTVV.

Regarding this clone: The read halts 3 residues ahead of the CDR3 end, with the missing end drawn from the germline J gene. The chain is built from TRBV7-6 and TRBJ1-6; the D is unclear. V was clipped by 1 base and J by 8 bases, with 6 bases between them. Germline V gene data show CDR1 as SGHVS and CDR2 as FNYEAQ. This CDR3 is built from 13 residues. The DNA read from the CDR3 is TGTGCCAGCAGCTTAGGGAGGGATTCACCC. This gives the protein CASSLGRDSP. The complete CDR3 protein is CASSLGRDSPLHF.

For this clone: The CDR3 end falls 3 residues outside the read, so it is completed with the germline J gene. The chain has TRBV7-8 and TRBJ2-3, with 10 bases fitting TRBD2. The CDR3 sequence is 16 residues long. Per germline, CDR1 SGHVS and CDR2 FQNEAQ. With 5 bases clipped from V and 2 bases from J, the junction kept 7 bases outside the gene matches. CDR3 DNA (partial): TGTGCCAGCAGCCCCCTAGCGGGGGTTTCCACAGATACG. Translating it yields CASSPLAGVSTDT. The CDR3 reads in full as CASSPLAGVSTDTQYF.

For this clone: The read finishes 3 residues shy of the CDR3 end, and the germline J gene is used to complete it. The chain links TRBV7-8 to TRBJ1-5, with TRBD1 identical over 7 bases. The CDR3 length is 13 residues. Germline V gene data show CDR1 as SGHVS and CDR2 as FQNEAQ. V dropped 7 bases and J dropped 6; count of bases not matched to a gene: 6. The CDR3 spells CASTSGGGQPQHF. The sequenced part of the CDR3 DNA is TGTGCCAGCACGTCAGGGGGTGGTCAGCCC.

Here the CDR3 reads CASIDFPSTDTQYF. CDR3 DNA, as far as it was read: TGTGCCAGCATCGACTTCCCTAGCACAGATACG. This rearrangement joins TRBV7-9 to TRBJ2-3; D unresolved. The CDR3 is cut off 3 residues early in the read; its end comes from the germline J gene. V shed 7 bases and J shed 0 bases, with 11 bases lying between them. CDR3 length: 14 residues. Germline V CDR1 and CDR2: SEHNR, FQNEAQ (reference sequence). The full variable domain, with the rest looked up from reference TRBV7-9 and TRBJ2-3, is DTGVSQNPRHKITKRGQNVTFRCDPISEHNRLYWYRQTLGQGPEFLTYFQNEAQLEKSRLLSDRFSAERPKGSFSTLEIQRTEQGDSAMYLCASIDFPSTDTQYFGPGTRLTVL.

A word on this clone: The read terminates 3 residues ahead of where the CDR3 ends, so the germline J gene completes it. The rearrangement uses TRBV5-1 and TRBJ2-1, with 10 bases fitting TRBD1. Germline V gene data show CDR1 as SGHRS and CDR2 as YFSETQ. The CDR3 has 15 amino acids. The trim removed 4 bases at V and 4 bases at J, leaving 5 bases unmatched. The DNA read from the CDR3 is TGCGCCAGCAGCCCTGACAGGGGGCCTTACAATGAG. Encoded protein: CASSPDRGPYNE. The whole CDR3 is CASSPDRGPYNEQFF.

In regard to this clone: The sequence runs out 3 residues before the end of the CDR3; the remainder is reconstructed from the germline J gene. The rearrangement uses TRBV20-1 and TRBJ1-1, with D maybe TRBD1 (6 bases). The germline V and J ends were trimmed by 3 bases and 2 bases, with 10 bases remaining between them. Germline-derived CDR1 and CDR2 are DFQATT and SNEGSKA (reference sequence). The CDR3 length is 13 residues. The covered CDR3 bases are TGCAGTGCTAGTAGGACAGCAAACACTGAA. Encoded protein: CSASRTANTE. The full CDR3 reads CSASRTANTEAFF.

On this clone itself: The read falls 3 residues short of the CDR3 end, and the missing part is taken from the germline J gene. The chain carries TRBV5-1 and TRBJ2-5; D gene uncertain. Germline V gene lookup returns CDR1 SGHRS and CDR2 YFSETQ. V was pared by 4 bases and J by 7 bases, with 8 bases between. The CDR3 loop spans 11 amino acids. The CDR3 sequence is CASSPGLTQYF. The DNA read from the CDR3 is TGCGCCAGCAGCCCAGGCTTGACC. The entire variable domain, with the rest obtained from reference TRBV5-1 and TRBJ2-5, is as follows: KAGVTQTPRYLIKTRGQQVTLSCSPISGHRSVSWYQQTPGQGLQFLFEYFSETQRNKGNFPGRFSGRQFSNSRSEMNVSTLELGDSALYLCASSPGLTQYFGPGTRLLVL.

Concerning this clone: Coverage ceases 3 residues before the CDR3 finishes, and the germline J gene fills in the end. The chain joins TRBV19 to TRBJ1-5; TRBD1 matches at 7 bases. Germline CDR1 reads LNHDA; CDR2 reads SQIVND (reference sequence). There are 14 residues in the CDR3. V gave up 4 bases and J gave up 7 bases; unmatched junction bases: 7. CDR3 bases read: TGTGCCAGTAGTAACGGACAGGTCCCGCAGCCC. Translation: CASSNGQVPQP. The whole CDR3 protein is CASSNGQVPQPQHF.

As for this clone: The read halts 3 residues ahead of the CDR3 end, with the missing end drawn from the germline J gene. The chain is built from TRBV28 and TRBJ2-1, with TRBD1 identical over 8 bases. The V segment lost 3 bases and the J segment 8 bases; nucleotides outside the gene matches: 3. This CDR3 has 13 residues. Germline CDR1 reads MDHEN; CDR2 reads SYDVKM. This CDR3 reads CASSFDRGYEQFF. The sequenced CDR3 bases are TGTGCCAGCAGTTTCGACAGGGGCTATGAG. The whole variable domain, remainder taken from reference TRBV28 and TRBJ2-1, is DVKVTQSSRYLVKRTGEKVFLECVQDMDHENMFWYRQDPGLGLRLIYFSYDVKMKEKGDIPEGYSVSREKKERFSLILESASTNQTSMYLCASSFDRGYEQFFGPGTRLTVL.

As for this clone: The CDR3 end falls 3 residues outside the read, so it is completed with the germline J gene. V gene TRBV5-1 combines with J gene TRBJ1-1; D call uncertain. Germline V gene sequence: CDR1 SGHRS, CDR2 YFSETQ. CDR3 size: 13 residues. The DNA read from the CDR3 is TGCGCCAGCAGCTTGAGTACGGGGAGAGAA. The encoded protein is CASSLSTGRE. The whole CDR3 is CASSLSTGREAFF.

With respect to this clone: Sequencing ends 3 residues short of the CDR3 end; the germline J gene provides the rest. The genes are TRBV18 and TRBJ2-1; D gene unclear. Trimming removed 1 base from V and 3 bases from J, with 4 bases in between. CDR1 is KGHSH, CDR2 LQKENI, per germline. The CDR3 is made up of 13 amino acids. The sequenced CDR3 bases are TGTGCCAGCTCACCACTCTTCTACAATGAG. This encodes CASSPLFYNE. The whole CDR3 region reads CASSPLFYNEQFF.

Comment on this clone: The CDR3 extends 3 residues past the end of the read, so its final part is completed from the germline J gene. This rearrangement joins TRBV2 to TRBJ1-2; TRBD1 agrees at 11 bases. This CDR3 region has 14 residues. The germline CDR1 and CDR2 sequences are SNHLY and FYNNEI. The V gene end was trimmed by 6 bases and the J gene end by 5 bases; junction bases not matched to a gene: 5. CDR3 DNA (partial): TGTGCCAGCAGCTTGGACAGGGGGCTATATGGC. It codes for CASSLDRGLYG. The whole CDR3 region reads CASSLDRGLYGYTF. Together with reference TRBV2 and TRBJ1-2, the CDR3 gives the full variable domain: EPEVTQTPSHQVTQMGQEVILRCVPISNHLYFYWYRQILGQKVEFLVSFYNNEISEKSEIFDDQFSVERPDGSNFTLKIRSTKLEDSAMYFCASSLDRGLYGYTFGSGTRLTVV.

About this clone itself: The read falls 3 residues short of the CDR3 end, and the missing part is taken from the germline J gene. The rearrangement joins TRBV20-1 to TRBJ2-3; 9 bases are shared with TRBD1. CDR3 length: 15 amino acids. Germline V gene data show CDR1 as DFQATT and CDR2 as SNEGSKA (reference sequence). Trimming removed 3 bases from V and 2 bases from J; junction bases left unmatched: 6. The part of the CDR3 DNA that was read is TGCAGTGCTAGGGTAGGGACAGGGTCCACAGATACG. As protein: CSARVGTGSTDT. The whole CDR3 protein is CSARVGTGSTDTQYF.

Points on this clone: The read stops 3 residues short of the end of the CDR3; the missing end is completed from the germline J gene. The chain carries TRBV12-3 or TRBV12-4 and TRBJ1-5; tentative D call: TRBD1 (6 bases). The V gene lost 8 bases and the J gene lost 0 bases, with 8 bases spanning the gap. The CDR3 is made up of 13 amino acids. The sequenced CDR3 bases are TGTGCCAGCCGGACAGATAGCAATCAGCCC. It yields the protein CASRTDSNQP. The whole CDR3 reads CASRTDSNQPQHF.

Comments on this clone: The read ends 3 residues early relative to the CDR3; the germline J gene fills the gap. The genes are TRBV18 and TRBJ2-7, with D perhaps TRBD1 (6 bases). Germline V lookup: CDR1 KGHSH, CDR2 LQKENI. CDR3 size: 13 residues. Trimming took 5 bases from V and 6 from J, leaving 14 bases between them. The sequenced CDR3 bases are TGTGCCAGCTCATCCCGGACAGTCAGCGAG. Translation gives CASSSRTVSE. From start to end, the CDR3 is CASSSRTVSEQYF.

Note on this clone: The read halts 3 residues ahead of the CDR3 end, with the missing end drawn from the germline J gene. The chain links TRBV19 to TRBJ2-5; maybe TRBD2 (6 bases). CDR1 LNHDA and CDR2 SQIVND come from the germline V gene (reference sequence). The CDR3 is 16 amino acids. The V end lost 8 bases, the J end lost 1 base, and 20 bases lay between the germline ends. CDR3 protein: CASGREPGTLQETQYF. CDR3 bases read: TGTGCCAGTGGCAGGGAACCGGGGACTCTCCAAGAGACC. The full variable domain, rest sourced from reference TRBV19 and TRBJ2-5, is DGGITQSPKYLFRKEGQNVTLSCEQNLNHDAMYWYRQDPGQGLRLIYYSQIVNDFQKGDIAEGYSVSREKKESFPLTVTSAQKNPTAFYLCASGREPGTLQETQYFGPGTRLLVL.

Of note for this clone: The read ends 3 residues before the CDR3 terminus; that terminus is restored from the germline J gene. This chain links TRBV10-1 with TRBJ2-1, with 10 bases fitting TRBD2. Germline lookup yields CDR1 WNHNN and CDR2 SYGVQD (reference sequence). The CDR3 sequence is 18 residues long. With V trimmed by 0 bases and J by 6 bases, 11 bases remained unmatched. The sequenced part of the CDR3 DNA is TGCGCCAGCAGTGAGTCCCCCTGGACTAGCGGCTTCTCCAATGAG. The encoded protein is CASSESPWTSGFSNE. The whole CDR3 protein is CASSESPWTSGFSNEQFF.

Regarding this clone: The observed sequence ends 3 residues before the CDR3 terminus, with the missing tail filled in from the germline J gene. V is TRBV6-1 and J is TRBJ1-6; D might be TRBD1 (5 bases). The CDR3 covers 14 residues. V was trimmed by 4 bases and J by 4 bases, leaving 8 bases between them. Germline assignment: CDR1 MNHNS and CDR2 SASEGT. The DNA read from the CDR3 is TGTGCCAGCAGTGCACAGGATTATAATTCACCC. As protein: CASSAQDYNSP. The full CDR3 is CASSAQDYNSPLHF.

Here the CDR3 reads CASSLQNNEQFF. CDR3 DNA (partial): TGTGCCAGCAGCTTACAGAACAATGAG. The chain carries TRBV7-6 and TRBJ2-1, with no clear D. The CDR3 end lies 3 residues beyond the end of the read and is filled in from the germline J gene. Trimming removed 2 bases at V and 5 bases at J, with 4 bases between. Germline V gene sequence: CDR1 SGHVS, CDR2 FNYEAQ. The CDR3 extends over 12 amino acids.

On this clone: The CDR3 extends 3 residues past the end of the read, so its final part is completed from the germline J gene. This chain joins TRBV18 and TRBJ1-5; D may be TRBD1 (5 bases). Germline V gene data show CDR1 as KGHSH and CDR2 as LQKENI. This CDR3 has 13 residues. The V end was cut by 5 bases, the J end by 9 bases, with 14 bases between. The CDR3 sequence: CASSSGPRGPQHF. CDR3 DNA, as far as it was read: TGTGCCAGCTCATCAGGGCCGAGAGGGCCC. The full variable domain, its missing parts supplied by reference TRBV18 and TRBJ1-5, is NAGVMQNPRHLVRRRGQEARLRCSPMKGHSHVYWYRQLPEEGLKFMVYLQKENIIDESGMPKERFSAEFPKEGPSILRIQQVVRGDSAAYFCASSSGPRGPQHFGDGTRLSIL.